A single T cell receptor beta chain is shown here with its context. Its antigen is unidentified. TCRdb's copy holds only in-frame clones and misses some; the assay was immunoSEQ multiplex PCR. Here the sample spans 130,000 or so clones, roughly 92% being singletons. V was clipped by 7 bases and J by 2 bases; unmatched bases: 4. Germline assignment: CDR1 LNHDA and CDR2 SQIVND (reference sequence). The CDR3 runs to 13 residues. This entry is derived from a study of T cell responses to AZD1222 COVID-19 vaccine. Regarding the study as a whole: At study baseline, merely roughly 6 AZD1222 recipients were seropositive. The repertoires were collected only after the peak T cell response. Distributed over spike, vaccine-associated CD4 TCRs predominated at 160-218 and 743-854.

The sample in question was peripheral blood, obtained on day 0 of AZD1222 vaccination. The genes are TRBV19 and TRBJ1-1; 7 positions match TRBD1. This TCR derives from an adult in good health. The CDR3 loop is CASIDRANTEAFF. In DNA form, the CDR3 reads TGTGCCAGTATAGACAGGGCCAACACTGAAGCTTTCTTT.